This T cell receptor (beta chain) was identified during a study of response to subunit inactivated influenza vaccine (dated by TCRdb to between 2018 and 2020). A note on the overall study: To follow how T cells responded to a trivalent subunit inactivated influenza vaccine, the researchers relied on deep quantitative profiling of the T cell receptor repertoire. The paper as a whole reports these results and caveats: According to the authors, only a limited number of new T cells may be recruited by each seasonal influenza vaccination.

The germline V and J ends show losses of 3 bases and 1 base respectively, and no gene match explains 4 bases of the junction. The CDR3 spans 15 residues, from the cysteine through the phenylalanine. Kept here is only the CDR3 DNA, which spans 45 bases and is read in frame from base 1. The library was obtained by RT-PCR. The listed sequencing device is Illumina HiSeq 2500. The public reads were reanalyzed by TCRdb: fastp trimming at Q25, MiXCR alignment, in-frame beta chains only. Each record represents a unique CDR3 protein, reported with the most common genes and DNA among its rows. The table for this sample lists about 500,000 distinct CDR3 sequences; approximately 17% of them were counted only once. Approximately 3% of the sample lies in the top ten. This clonotype was detected only a few times. Its antigen is not yet known. The sample holds no much larger clone one base away, and base qualities are not on file.

This receptor was identified in a man aged 45-69 years who received an inactivated influenza vaccine. Donor details come from another sample of the same person, matched by shared clones. Sequences were derived from CD4+ T cells sorted from PBMCs, sampled around 25 months after vaccination. The rearrangement combines TRBV23-1 with TRBJ2-7; TRBD1 fits 9 bases in the junction. TRBV23-1 is an open reading frame whose function is uncertain. This receptor carries the CDR3 CASSHLGTGSYEQYF. The sequenced DNA is TGCGCCAGCAGTCACCTCGGGACAGGGTCCTACGAGCAGTACTTC.